Presented here are 12 T cell receptor beta chains from one specimen sequenced in a study of CD8+CD57+ T cells in acquired aplastic anemia. Researchers used genomic DNA as the template to profile TCR beta VDJ and CDR3. TCRdb re-called the reads with MiXCR, one entry per CDR3 protein. The sample shows roughly 58,000 distinct CDR3 sequences, around 50% of them seen only once. Sequencing was done on a sample of sorted CD4+, CD8+, or CD8+CD57+ T cells (not recorded which) from PBMCs. The receptor source for this set is a human donor in good health, serving as a control.

In the case of this clonotype: One end of the junction varies from germline; a read error may be responsible. V and J are TRBV7-9 and TRBJ1-1; D remains ambiguous. Germline V CDR1 and CDR2: SEHNR, FQNEAQ (reference sequence). There are 15 residues in the CDR3. CDR3 coding DNA: TGTGCCAGCAGCCCGCGGGTAGTCCTGAACACTGAAGCTTCCTTT. It specifies CASSPRVVLNTEASF.

Details on this clonotype: A read error may be the cause here, since a much bigger clone is one base away. The J gene is TRBJ1-1, the V gene TRBV28; weak D call: TRBD1 (5 bases). Germline V CDR1 and CDR2: MDHEN, SYDVKM. There are 14 residues in the CDR3. CDR3 protein: CPSRVAGQGIEAFF. The CDR3 DNA reads TGTCCCAGCAGAGTGGCCGGACAAGGAATTGAAGCTTTCTTT.

This clonotype was recorded many times. This chain links TRBV28 with TRBJ1-1, with 7 bases identical to TRBD1. J was trimmed by 1 base and V by 7 bases; bases with no gene match: 6. This CDR3 spans 14 amino acids. Germline assignment: CDR1 MDHEN and CDR2 SYDVKM. CDR3 protein: CASTQYRGNTEAFF. The CDR3 region has the DNA TGTGCCAGCACTCAGTACAGGGGGAACACTGAAGCTTTCTTT.

This chain joins TRBV29-1 and TRBJ2-2, with a possible D match to TRBD2 (6 bases). CDR3 size: 14 residues. Germline loops: CDR1 SQVTM, CDR2 ANQGSEA. The ends were cut back, 6 bases at V and 5 bases at J, with 16 bases in the middle. The CDR3 loop is CSVKPGVRTGELFF. The CDR3, as DNA: TGCAGCGTGAAGCCGGGAGTGCGGACCGGGGAGCTGTTTTTT.

This clonotype was seen repeatedly, ten times or more. This chain links TRBV19 with TRBJ2-6; D perhaps matches TRBD2 (5 bases). The CDR3 spans 15 residues. The germline V gene encodes CDR1 LNHDA and CDR2 SQIVND (reference sequence). V was shortened by 7 bases and J by 2 bases, with 12 bases between the two germline ends. CDR3 in DNA: TGTGCCAGTACTCGGGGTCGCCCTGGGGCCAACGTCCTGACTTTC. It is translated as CASTRGRPGANVLTF.

This clonotype was picked up many times. The chain has TRBV19 and TRBJ2-3; D call uncertain. The germline V and J ends were trimmed by 4 bases and 1 base, with 12 bases remaining between them. The CDR3 has 15 amino acids. Germline-derived CDR1 and CDR2 are LNHDA and SQIVND (reference sequence). This chain's CDR3 is CASSTRTGGTDTQYF. In nucleotides, the CDR3 is TGTGCCAGTAGTACCCGAACTGGCGGCACAGATACGCAGTATTTT.

The CDR3 is CASLRTLNTGELFF. In nucleotides, the CDR3 is TGTGCTTCTTTACGGACCCTAAACACCGGGGAGCTGTTTTTT. The chain carries TRBV19 and TRBJ2-2; no firm D call. The V gene's germline CDR1 is LNHDA and CDR2 SQIVND (reference sequence). The CDR3 sequence is 14 residues long.

The chain joins TRBV7-8 to TRBJ2-7, with D uncertain. This CDR3 spans 12 amino acids. Germline lookup yields CDR1 SGHVS and CDR2 FQNEAQ. V was cut by 5 bases and J by 1 base, with 6 bases left in between. CDR3 in amino acids: CASSEESYEQYF. The CDR3 nucleotides read TGTGCCAGCAGCGAGGAATCCTACGAGCAGTACTTC. Using reference TRBV7-8 and TRBJ2-7 for the parts outside the CDR3, the full variable domain is GAGVSQSPRYKVAKRGQDVALRCDPISGHVSLFWYQQALGQGPEFLTYFQNEAQLDKSGLPSDRFFAERPEGSVSTLKIQRTQQEDSAVYLCASSEESYEQYFGPGTRLTVT.

This clonotype was counted between two and nine times. The chain uses TRBV29-1 and TRBJ2-7; weak D call: TRBD1 (6 bases). Between the trimmed V and J ends, which lost 2 bases and 5 bases, there was a span of 10 bases. The CDR3 is 12 residues long. Germline V lookup: CDR1 SQVTM, CDR2 ANQGSEA. CDR3 DNA: TGCAGCGTTGAAACAGGGTGGGACGAGCAGTACTTC. Translation: CSVETGWDEQYF.

The rearrangement joins TRBV5-1 to TRBJ2-1, with 10 bases identical to TRBD2. The germline gives CDR1 SGHRS, CDR2 YFSETQ. The CDR3 length is 15 residues. V was pared by 4 bases and J by 4 bases, with 5 bases of the junction left unmatched. The CDR3 spells CASSVTSGDYNEQFF. The CDR3 bases are TGCGCCAGCAGCGTCACTAGCGGGGATTACAATGAGCAGTTCTTC.

CDR3 residues: CASRDRIAGNSYNEQFF. For the CDR3, the DNA is TGTGCCAGCAGAGACAGGATTGCGGGGAACTCCTACAATGAGCAGTTCTTC. This chain connects TRBV11-2 to TRBJ2-1, with D perhaps given as TRBD1 or TRBD2 (6 bases each). CDR1 is SGHAT and CDR2 is FQNNGV in the germline V gene. The V gene lost 6 bases and the J gene lost 0 bases, with 18 bases spanning the gap. The CDR3 runs 17 residues.

The rearrangement links TRBV24-1 to TRBJ1-6; 7 bases match TRBD1. Looked up from germline, CDR1 is KGHDR and CDR2 is SFDVKD. J was trimmed by 5 bases and V by 8 bases; bases with no gene match: 8. The CDR3 consists of 15 residues. In nucleotides, the CDR3 is TGTGCCACCAACGGAGCAGGGACAGATAATTCACCCCTCCACTTT. Translation: CATNGAGTDNSPLHF.